The rows below give T cell receptor beta chains drawn from one sample of a study of patients and donors after allogeneic stem cell transplantation. TCRdb processed the RT-PCR reads anew with MiXCR; each CDR3 protein has one entry. The sample records 410,000 or so distinct CDR3 sequences, approximately 16% being singletons. Sequencing input: blood, either unsorted or a sorted T cell fraction (not recorded which). The receptors stem from a human donor who was either an allogeneic HSCT recipient or a stem cell or donor lymphocyte infusion donor (not recorded which). It is not recorded whose cells these are; they may come from a transplant donor. Each CDR3 is given without its conserved first and last residue.

j_call: TRBJ2-7; v_call: TRBV7-6; cdr3_length: 10; cdr3_aa: ASSLVGREQY
j_call: TRBJ2-5; v_call: TRBV18; cdr3_length: 8; cdr3_aa: ARLQETQY
j_call: TRBJ2-5; v_call: TRBV20-1; cdr3_length: 11; cdr3_aa: SARGGGGETQY
j_call: TRBJ2-3; v_call: TRBV5-5; cdr3_length: 12; cdr3_aa: ASSSTPTTDTQY
j_call: TRBJ2-1; v_call: TRBV12-5; cdr3_length: 14; cdr3_aa: ASGFLAGGPRNEQF
j_call: TRBJ2-5; v_call: TRBV15; cdr3_length: 16; cdr3_aa: ATSRGGKPGQARETQY
j_call: TRBJ1-2; v_call: TRBV20-1; cdr3_length: 12; cdr3_aa: SARDWGRPHGYT
j_call: TRBJ1-2; v_call: TRBV5-6; cdr3_length: 12; cdr3_aa: ASSLAGGAYGYT
j_call: TRBJ1-6; v_call: TRBV19; cdr3_length: 12; cdr3_aa: ASSIQGGNSPLH
j_call: TRBJ1-2; v_call: TRBV6-5; cdr3_length: 12; cdr3_aa: ASSSGRREWGYT
j_call: TRBJ2-6; v_call: TRBV3-1; cdr3_length: 18; cdr3_aa: ASSPTLRAGTLTGANVLT